Sequencing of this T cell receptor (beta chain) was carried out in a study of T cell repertoires in cytomegalovirus infection. Germline values: CDR1 SGHVS, CDR2 FQNEAQ. The CDR3 has 17 residues. Trimming pared 6 bases from V and 4 bases from J, leaving 22 bases between. TCRdb passed the reads through MiXCR, listing each CDR3 protein once. The table lists a few hundred thousand distinct CDR3 sequences, approximately 26% of them singletons. This clonotype was seen ten or more times. The clonotype originates from a human donor in good health (CMV status not recorded). Some clones in this sample may be carry-over from other donors' samples. The sequencing sample was made of PBMCs. The genes are TRBV7-8 and TRBJ2-1; D may be TRBD2 (5 bases). In DNA form, the CDR3 reads TGTGCCAGCAGGAATAGGTGGGAGTTTGGGCGGTACAATGAGCAGTTCTTC. It encodes CASRNRWEFGRYNEQFF.